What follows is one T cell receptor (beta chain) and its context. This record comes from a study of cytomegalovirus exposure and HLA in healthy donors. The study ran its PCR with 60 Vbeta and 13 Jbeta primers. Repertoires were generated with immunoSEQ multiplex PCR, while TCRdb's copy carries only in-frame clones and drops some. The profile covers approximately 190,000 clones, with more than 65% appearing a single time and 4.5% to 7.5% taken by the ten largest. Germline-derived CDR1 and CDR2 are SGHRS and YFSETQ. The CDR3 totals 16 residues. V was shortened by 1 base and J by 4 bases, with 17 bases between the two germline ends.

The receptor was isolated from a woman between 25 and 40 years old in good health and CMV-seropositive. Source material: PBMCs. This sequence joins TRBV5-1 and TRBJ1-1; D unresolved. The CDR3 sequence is CASSLFPNTDITEAFF. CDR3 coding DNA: TGCGCCAGCAGCTTGTTCCCGAATACAGATATCACTGAAGCTTTCTTT.